The rows below give T cell receptor beta chains drawn from one sample of a study of blood T cells in healthy people across ages. A single record per CDR3 protein comes from TCRdb applying MiXCR to the 5' RACE reads. The sample has hundreds of thousands of distinct CDR3 sequences, under 55% seen once. The source material was blood. The source of these receptors is a man aged 60 to 69 in good health. Each CDR3 is given with its conserved first and last residue. A D gene is named only where the DNA matches it firmly. Where a row states a size, it is once, few, many or the class of an expanded clone; other rows omit it.

clone size	V gene	J gene	D gene	CDR3 protein	CDR3 DNA
few	TRBV6-1	TRBJ2-7	-	CASQGWSSYEQYF	TGTGCCAGCCAGGGGTGGAGCTCCTACGAGCAGTACTTC
few	TRBV12-3/TRBV12-4	TRBJ2-1	-	CASTLGKGRVNNEQFF	TGTGCCAGCACCTTGGGTAAGGGAAGGGTCAACAATGAGCAGTTCTTC
-	TRBV25-1	TRBJ2-1	TRBD1	CASSVYRGRDEQFF	TGTGCCAGCAGTGTGTACAGGGGGCGAGATGAGCAGTTCTTC
few	TRBV2	TRBJ2-5	-	CASSAQHLGGETQYF	TGTGCCAGCAGCGCTCAACACCTTGGCGGAGAGACCCAGTACTTC
-	TRBV20-1	TRBJ2-1	-	CSADNYNEQFF	TGCAGTGCTGATAACTACAATGAGCAGTTCTTC
-	TRBV6-2/TRBV6-3	TRBJ2-3	-	CASSYPSSLGGGTDTQYF	TGTGCCAGCAGTTACCCTAGCTCGTTAGGAGGGGGCACAGATACGCAGTATTTT
few	TRBV25-1	TRBJ2-7	-	CASSEVGAGGTYEQYF	TGTGCCAGCAGTGAAGTCGGGGCAGGCGGCACCTACGAGCAGTACTTC
-	TRBV11-1	TRBJ2-3	TRBD2	CASSSRLAGITDTQYF	TGTGCCAGCAGCTCCCGACTAGCGGGGATCACAGATACGCAGTATTTT
few	TRBV7-2	TRBJ2-7	-	CASSFRGAAPSEQYF	TGTGCCAGCAGCTTCCGGGGGGCGGCCCCCAGCGAGCAGTACTTC
-	TRBV9	TRBJ2-1	TRBD1	CASSGQGERKQFF	TGTGCCAGCAGCGGACAGGGGGAGCGGAAGCAGTTCTTC
few	TRBV30	TRBJ2-7	-	CAWSTETSYEQYF	TGTGCCTGGAGTACCGAAACCTCCTACGAGCAGTACTTC
many	TRBV5-1	TRBJ2-5	-	CASSLGTRGPSQETQYF	TGCGCCAGCAGCTTGGGCACCAGGGGCCCTTCCCAAGAGACCCAGTACTTC
few	TRBV4-3	TRBJ2-7	-	CASSRRLQKVGTYEQYF	TGCGCCAGCAGCCGCCGCTTGCAAAAAGTGGGGACCTACGAGCAGTACTTC
-	TRBV7-3	TRBJ1-2	-	CASSAHREGGYTF	TGTGCCAGCAGCGCGCACAGGGAGGGTGGCTACACCTTC
few	TRBV20-1	TRBJ1-2	TRBD1	CSAISPSDRGPLGYTF	TGCAGTGCTATATCCCCCTCCGACAGGGGGCCGCTTGGCTACACCTTC